This is a list of T cell receptor beta chains from one sample in a study of T cells in tumors after PD-1 blockade. Sequencing was performed with immunoSEQ multiplex PCR; in TCRdb, only in-frame clones are kept and a portion is missing. The sample includes about 47,000 clones, 79% of them seen just once. The source was PBMCs, collected before anti-PD-1 therapy. The receptors were gathered from a human donor with advanced basal cell or squamous cell carcinoma (not recorded which). CDR3s include the opening cysteine and the closing phenylalanine or tryptophan. A D gene is named only where the DNA matches it firmly. Clone size appears in some rows only: once, few, many, or a class for an expanded clone.

CDR3 length	clone size	D gene	V gene	J gene	CDR3 DNA	CDR3 protein
15	few	NA	TRBV2	TRBJ2-3	TGTGCCAGCAGCAAAAGGGCTTCGAGCACAGATACGCAGTATTTT	CASSKRASSTDTQYF
16	NA	NA	TRBV28	TRBJ1-3	TGTGCCAGCAGTTTACAAAGCAGAACCTCTGGAAACACCATATATTTT	CASSLQSRTSGNTIYF
16	NA	NA	TRBV5-1	TRBJ2-1	TGCGCCAGCAGCTTGGGGCCGGAGGGCGGGGACAATGAGCAGTTCTTC	CASSLGPEGGDNEQFF
15	NA	NA	TRBV9	TRBJ2-1	TGTGCCAGCAGCGTAGAAGCGGGACACTACAATGAGCAGTTCTTC	CASSVEAGHYNEQFF
18	NA	NA	TRBV5-4	TRBJ1-2	TGTGCCAGCAGTCCGCCCGGGACACCCGTTCGGGATAACTATGGCTACACCTTC	CASSPPGTPVRDNYGYTF
14	NA	NA	TRBV19	TRBJ1-3	TGTGCCAGTAACATGCCCGGCTCTGGAAACACCATATATTTT	CASNMPGSGNTIYF
16	NA	TRBD1	TRBV10-2	TRBJ1-1	TGCGCCAGCAGTGATTCGACAGGGAATCTGCTCGCTGAAGCTTTCTTT	CASSDSTGNLLAEAFF
15	NA	NA	TRBV9	TRBJ1-2	TGTGCCAGCAGCCTCGGGACGGGAGAGGGCTATGGCTACACCTTC	CASSLGTGEGYGYTF
14	NA	NA	TRBV15	TRBJ2-3	TGTGCCACCAGCGTACAGACTAGCACAGATACGCAGTATTTT	CATSVQTSTDTQYF
13	few	NA	TRBV19	TRBJ2-7	TGTGCCAGTTCCCTCGGGAGACCCTACGAGCAGTACTTC	CASSLGRPYEQYF
14	NA	NA	TRBV5-4	TRBJ1-1	TGTGCCAGCAGCTTACCGACCCAAAACACTGAAGCCTTCTTT	CASSLPTQNTEAFF
18	NA	TRBD2	TRBV15	TRBJ2-1	TGTGCCACCAGCAGAGGGGCCTATAGCGGGGGGACCTACAATGAGCAGTTCTTC	CATSRGAYSGGTYNEQFF
11	NA	NA	TRBV20-1	TRBJ1-2	TGCAGTGCTAATACCAACTATGGCTACACCTTC	CSANTNYGYTF
14	many	NA	TRBV28	TRBJ2-1	TGTGCCAGCAGTTCCAACGAAAACCGCAATGAGCAGTTCTTC	CASSSNENRNEQFF
16	NA	NA	TRBV5-6	TRBJ1-6	TGTGCCAGCAGCACCGACAGCCTCCTAGGCGCGCCCCCCCTCCACTTT	CASSTDSLLGAPPLHF
16	NA	TRBD1	TRBV7-9	TRBJ1-4	TGTGCCAGCAGCTCCAACGGCGGGACAGGGAACGAAAAACTGTTTTTT	CASSSNGGTGNEKLFF
15	NA	TRBD2	TRBV2	TRBJ2-3	TGTGCCAGCGCAGCCGGGGGACTACTAACAGATACGCAGTATTTT	CASAAGGLLTDTQYF
13	NA	NA	TRBV12-3/TRBV12-4	TRBJ1-3	TGTGCCAGCAGTCAGACTGCGGGAAACACCATATATTTT	CASSQTAGNTIYF
16	NA	NA	TRBV7-9	TRBJ2-2	TGTGCCAGCAGCTTCTCCGGGACGGGGACACCCGGGGAGCTGTTTTTT	CASSFSGTGTPGELFF
15	NA	NA	TRBV5-4	TRBJ1-2	TGTGCCAGCAGCAGAAACAGACCGGGGGGCTATGGCTACACCTTC	CASSRNRPGGYGYTF
13	NA	NA	TRBV29-1	TRBJ2-7	TGCAGCGTTGAAGTAGGGGGGGTGTACGAGCAGTACTTC	CSVEVGGVYEQYF
15	NA	TRBD1	TRBV4-2	TRBJ1-5	TGTGCCAGCAGCACCCGGGACAGGGGTATGGAGCCCCAGCATTTT	CASSTRDRGMEPQHF
12	NA	NA	TRBV7-9	TRBJ1-5	TGTGCCAGCAGCTTTGTCGATCAGCCCCAGCATTTT	CASSFVDQPQHF
15	NA	TRBD1	TRBV19	TRBJ1-1	TGTGCCAGTACCCCCAAGGGACAGGGGAACACTGAAGCTTTCTTT	CASTPKGQGNTEAFF
15	NA	NA	TRBV11-1	TRBJ2-7	TGTGCCAGCAGCTTAGATACAGTACTTAGCTGGGAGCAGTACTTC	CASSLDTVLSWEQYF
16	few	TRBD2	TRBV5-1	TRBJ2-2	TGCGCCAGCAGCAGTACTAGCGGGGGGTACGCCGGGGAGCTGTTTTTT	CASSSTSGGYAGELFF
11	NA	NA	TRBV29-1	TRBJ2-7	TGCAGCGCAGACAGAAGAGGGGAGCAGTACTTC	CSADRRGEQYF
12	once	NA	TRBV2	TRBJ2-5	TGTGCCAGCAGTGTCAAGAGGGAGACCCAGTACTTC	CASSVKRETQYF
18	NA	TRBD2	TRBV11-2	TRBJ2-6	TGTGCCAGCAGTCATAGCGGGAGGGCCGCTTCTGGGGCCAACGTCCTGACTTTC	CASSHSGRAASGANVLTF
15	NA	NA	TRBV5-1	TRBJ1-2	TGCGCCAGCAGCCCCAATGCGGGGGTCGGATATGGCTACACCTTC	CASSPNAGVGYGYTF
15	NA	NA	TRBV5-4	TRBJ2-7	TGTGCCAGCAGCCCTGAACAGGGTACGACCTACGAGCAGTACTTC	CASSPEQGTTYEQYF
16	few	NA	TRBV19	TRBJ1-3	TGTGCCAGTACCAGGTACCTAAGGGACTCTGGAAACACCATATATTTT	CASTRYLRDSGNTIYF
14	NA	TRBD1	TRBV27	TRBJ2-1	TGTGCCAGCAGTTTACTGACAGGGTACAATGAGCAGTTCTTC	CASSLLTGYNEQFF
13	few	TRBD1	TRBV28	TRBJ2-7	TGTGCCAGTCAGGGACAGTTCTCCTACGAGCAGTACTTC	CASQGQFSYEQYF
14	medium-sized	NA	TRBV5-1	TRBJ1-3	TGCGCCAGCAGCTTGGCAGCCGTTGGAAACACCATATATTTT	CASSLAAVGNTIYF
12	NA	NA	TRBV14	TRBJ2-7	TGTGCCAGCAGCCACGGGGATTTGATGCAGTACTTC	CASSHGDLMQYF